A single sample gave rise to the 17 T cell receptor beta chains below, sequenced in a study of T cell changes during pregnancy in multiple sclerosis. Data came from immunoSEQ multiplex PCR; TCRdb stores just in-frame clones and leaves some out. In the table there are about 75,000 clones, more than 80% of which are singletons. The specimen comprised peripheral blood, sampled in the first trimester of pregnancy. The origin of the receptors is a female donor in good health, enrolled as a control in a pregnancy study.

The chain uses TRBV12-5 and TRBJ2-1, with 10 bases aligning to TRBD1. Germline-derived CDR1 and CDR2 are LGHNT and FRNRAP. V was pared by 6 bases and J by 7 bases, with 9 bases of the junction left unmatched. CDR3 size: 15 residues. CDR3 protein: CASGWGDRGSNEQFF. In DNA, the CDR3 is TGTGCTAGTGGCTGGGGGGACAGGGGATCGAATGAGCAGTTCTTC.

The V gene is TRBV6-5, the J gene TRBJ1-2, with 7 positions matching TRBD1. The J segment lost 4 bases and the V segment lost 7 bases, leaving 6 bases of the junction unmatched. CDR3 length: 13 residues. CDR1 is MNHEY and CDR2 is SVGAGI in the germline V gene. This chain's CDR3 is CASNTGASYGYTF. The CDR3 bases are TGTGCCAGCAACACAGGGGCTTCCTATGGCTACACCTTC.

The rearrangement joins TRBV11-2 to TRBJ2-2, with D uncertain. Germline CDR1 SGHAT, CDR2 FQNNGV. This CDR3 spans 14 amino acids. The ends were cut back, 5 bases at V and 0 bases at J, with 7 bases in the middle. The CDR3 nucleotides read TGTGCCAGCAGCGGTACAGCGAACACCGGGGAGCTGTTTTTT. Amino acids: CASSGTANTGELFF. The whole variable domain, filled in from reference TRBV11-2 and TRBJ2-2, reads EAGVAQSPRYKIIEKRQSVAFWCNPISGHATLYWYQQILGQGPKLLIQFQNNGVVDDSQLPKDRFSAERLKGVDSTLKIQPAKLEDSAVYLCASSGTANTGELFFGEGSRLTVL.

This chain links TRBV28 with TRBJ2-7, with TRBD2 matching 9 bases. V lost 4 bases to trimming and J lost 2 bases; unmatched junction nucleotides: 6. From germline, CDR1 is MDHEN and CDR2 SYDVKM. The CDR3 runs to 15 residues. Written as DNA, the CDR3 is TGTGCCAGCAGTTCCCGACTAGCGGACCCCTACGAGCAGTACTTC. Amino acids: CASSSRLADPYEQYF.

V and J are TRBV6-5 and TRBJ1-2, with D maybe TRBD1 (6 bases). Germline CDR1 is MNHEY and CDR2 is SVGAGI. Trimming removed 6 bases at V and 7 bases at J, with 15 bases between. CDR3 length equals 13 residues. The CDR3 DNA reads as TGTGCCAGCAGCCGAACAGGGAATGCTGGCTACACCTTC. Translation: CASSRTGNAGYTF.

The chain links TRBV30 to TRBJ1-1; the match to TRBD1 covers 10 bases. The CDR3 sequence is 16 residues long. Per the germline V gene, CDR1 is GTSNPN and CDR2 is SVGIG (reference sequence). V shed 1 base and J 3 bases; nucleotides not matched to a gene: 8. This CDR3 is CAWSDDRGRRDTEAFF. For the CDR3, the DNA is TGTGCCTGGAGTGATGACAGGGGGCGTAGAGACACTGAAGCTTTCTTT. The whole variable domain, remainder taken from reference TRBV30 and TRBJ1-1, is SQTIHQWPATLVQPVGSPLSLECTVEGTSNPNLYWYRQAAGRGLQLLFYSVGIGQISSEVPQNLSASRPQDRQFILSSKKLLLSDSGFYLCAWSDDRGRRDTEAFFGQGTRLTVV.

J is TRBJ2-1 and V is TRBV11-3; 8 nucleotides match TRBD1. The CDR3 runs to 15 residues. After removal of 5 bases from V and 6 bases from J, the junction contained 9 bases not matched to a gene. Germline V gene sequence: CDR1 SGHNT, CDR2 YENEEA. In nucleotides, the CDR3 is TGTGCCAGCAGCCCCCAAGGACAGGGAGGCAATGAGCAGTTCTTC. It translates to CASSPQGQGGNEQFF.

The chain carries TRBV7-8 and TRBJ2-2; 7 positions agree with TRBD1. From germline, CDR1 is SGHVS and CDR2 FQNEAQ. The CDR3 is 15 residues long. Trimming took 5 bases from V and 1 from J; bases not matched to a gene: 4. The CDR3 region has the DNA TGTGCCAGCAGCATGGGACAGTTGAACACCGGGGAGCTGTTTTTT. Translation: CASSMGQLNTGELFF.

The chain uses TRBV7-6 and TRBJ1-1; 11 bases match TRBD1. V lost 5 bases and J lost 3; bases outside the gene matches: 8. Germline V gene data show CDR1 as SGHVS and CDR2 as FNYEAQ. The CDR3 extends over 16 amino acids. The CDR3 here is CASSPGQGATDTEAFF. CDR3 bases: TGTGCCAGCAGCCCCGGACAGGGGGCCACGGACACTGAAGCTTTCTTT.

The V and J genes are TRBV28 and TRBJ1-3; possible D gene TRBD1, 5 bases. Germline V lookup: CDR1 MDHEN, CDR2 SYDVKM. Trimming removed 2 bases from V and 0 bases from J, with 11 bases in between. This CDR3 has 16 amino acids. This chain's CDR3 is CASSLSRGLSGNTIYF. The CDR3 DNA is TGTGCCAGCAGTTTAAGTAGGGGACTCTCTGGAAACACCATATATTTT. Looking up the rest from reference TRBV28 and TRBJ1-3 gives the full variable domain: DVKVTQSSRYLVKRTGEKVFLECVQDMDHENMFWYRQDPGLGLRLIYFSYDVKMKEKGDIPEGYSVSREKKERFSLILESASTNQTSMYLCASSLSRGLSGNTIYFGEGSWLTVV.

The CDR3 is CASQAGDPYNEQFF. DNA for the CDR3: TGTGCCAGCCAAGCGGGGGACCCATACAATGAGCAGTTCTTC. The chain couples TRBV7-9 to TRBJ2-1; 8 nucleotides match TRBD2. The J segment lost 4 bases and the V segment lost 8 bases, leaving 7 bases of the junction unmatched. The CDR3 is 14 residues long. Germline CDR1 SEHNR, CDR2 FQNEAQ (reference sequence).

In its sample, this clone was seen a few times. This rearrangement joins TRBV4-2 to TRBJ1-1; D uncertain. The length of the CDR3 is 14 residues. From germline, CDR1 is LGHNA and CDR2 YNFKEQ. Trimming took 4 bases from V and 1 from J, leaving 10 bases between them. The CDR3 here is CASSRLASNTEAFF. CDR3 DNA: TGTGCCAGCAGCCGCTTGGCATCGAACACTGAAGCTTTCTTT.

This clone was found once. The CDR3 region has the DNA TGTGCCAGCAGTCGTATGGGGACAGGAGGCCTGACCTTC. Encoded protein: CASSRMGTGGLTF. The chain combines TRBV6-5 with TRBJ1-2; 8 bases are shared with TRBD1. The germline V gene has CDR1 MNHEY and CDR2 SVGAGI. V gave up 5 bases and J gave up 14 bases; unmatched junction bases: 13. The CDR3 has 13 amino acids.

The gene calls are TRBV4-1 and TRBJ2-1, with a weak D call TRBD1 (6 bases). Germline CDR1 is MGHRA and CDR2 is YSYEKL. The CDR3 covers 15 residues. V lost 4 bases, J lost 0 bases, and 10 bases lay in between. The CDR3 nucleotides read TGCGCCAGCAGCCCGGGACAAAGCTCCTACAATGAGCAGTTCTTC. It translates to CASSPGQSSYNEQFF.

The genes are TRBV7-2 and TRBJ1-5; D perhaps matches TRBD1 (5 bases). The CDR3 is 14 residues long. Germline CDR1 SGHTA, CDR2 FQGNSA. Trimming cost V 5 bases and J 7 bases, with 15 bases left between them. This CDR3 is CASSLGTTAQPQHF. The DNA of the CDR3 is TGTGCCAGCAGCCTCGGGACTACGGCGCAGCCCCAGCATTTT.

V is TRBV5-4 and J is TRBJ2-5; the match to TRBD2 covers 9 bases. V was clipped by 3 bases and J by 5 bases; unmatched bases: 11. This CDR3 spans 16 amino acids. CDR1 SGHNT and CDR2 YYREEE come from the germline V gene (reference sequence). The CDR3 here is CASSSGLAGTKETQYF. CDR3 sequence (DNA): TGTGCCAGCAGCTCGGGGCTAGCGGGAACGAAGGAGACCCAGTACTTC. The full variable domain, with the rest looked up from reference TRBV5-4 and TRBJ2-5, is ETGVTQSPTHLIKTRGQQVTLRCSSQSGHNTVSWYQQALGQGPQFIFQYYREEENGRGNFPPRFSGLQFPNYSSELNVNALELDDSALYLCASSSGLAGTKETQYFGPGTRLLVL.

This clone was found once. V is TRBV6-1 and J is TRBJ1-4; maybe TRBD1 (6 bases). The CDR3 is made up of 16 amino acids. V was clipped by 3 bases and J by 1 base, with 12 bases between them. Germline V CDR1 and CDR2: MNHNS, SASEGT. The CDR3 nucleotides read TGTGCCAGCAGTGATCCCAGGGGCGAAACTAATGAAAAACTGTTTTTT. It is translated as CASSDPRGETNEKLFF.